This T cell receptor beta chain was recovered during a study of radiotherapy plus CTLA-4 blockade in lung cancer. Study in general: More than 15% of enrolled patients responded objectively, and 31% had disease control.

The length of the CDR3 is 14 residues. The V gene's germline CDR1 is SGHRS and CDR2 YFSETQ. The V and J ends lost 5 bases and 3 bases respectively, with 15 bases between them. The table lists this clone with a few counts. Here immunoSEQ multiplex PCR was the method, and the copy in TCRdb shows in-frame clones only, minus some. This sample yields tens of thousands of clones, of which 77% are seen a single time; around 4% belongs to the top ten. People whose metastatic non-small-cell lung cancer was chemo-refractory got focal radiation along with CTLA-4 blockade by ipilimumab. The chain recombines TRBV5-1 with TRBJ2-7; possible D gene TRBD1, 6 bases. The clonotype originates from a human donor with non-small cell lung cancer who had a partial response to radiotherapy plus ipilimumab. The specimen was peripheral blood, collected from a patient treated with radiotherapy plus ipilimumab. This CDR3 reads CASSPGTGFYEQYF. The CDR3 coding sequence is TGCGCCAGCAGTCCCGGAACAGGGTTCTACGAGCAGTACTTC.